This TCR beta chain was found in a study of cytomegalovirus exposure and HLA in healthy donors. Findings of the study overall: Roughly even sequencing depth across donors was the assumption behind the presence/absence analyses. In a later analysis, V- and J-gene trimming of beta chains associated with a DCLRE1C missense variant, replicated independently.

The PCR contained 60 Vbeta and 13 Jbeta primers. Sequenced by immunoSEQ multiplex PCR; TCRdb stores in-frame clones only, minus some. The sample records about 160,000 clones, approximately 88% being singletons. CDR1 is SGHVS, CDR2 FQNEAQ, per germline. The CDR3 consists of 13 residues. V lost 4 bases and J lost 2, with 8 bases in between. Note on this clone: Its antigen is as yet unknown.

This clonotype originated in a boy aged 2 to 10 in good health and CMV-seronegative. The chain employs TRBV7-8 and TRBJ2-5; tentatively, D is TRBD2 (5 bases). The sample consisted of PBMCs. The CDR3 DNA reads TGTGCCAGCAGCTCCGGGATTCAAGAGACCCAGTACTTC. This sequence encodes CASSSGIQETQYF.